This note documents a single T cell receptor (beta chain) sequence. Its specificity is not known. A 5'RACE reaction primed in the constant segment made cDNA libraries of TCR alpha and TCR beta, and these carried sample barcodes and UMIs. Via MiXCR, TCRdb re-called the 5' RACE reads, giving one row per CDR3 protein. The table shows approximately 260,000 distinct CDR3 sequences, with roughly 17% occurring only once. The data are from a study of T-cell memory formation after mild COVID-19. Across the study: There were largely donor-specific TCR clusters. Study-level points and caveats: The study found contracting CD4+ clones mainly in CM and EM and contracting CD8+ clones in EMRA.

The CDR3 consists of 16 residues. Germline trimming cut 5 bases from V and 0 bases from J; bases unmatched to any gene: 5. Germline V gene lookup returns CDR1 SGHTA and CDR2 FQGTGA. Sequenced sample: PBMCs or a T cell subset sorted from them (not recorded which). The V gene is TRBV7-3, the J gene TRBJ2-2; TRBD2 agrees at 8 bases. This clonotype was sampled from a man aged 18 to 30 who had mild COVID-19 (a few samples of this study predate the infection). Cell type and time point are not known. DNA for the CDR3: TGTGCCAGCAGCCACAGCGGGGGAACGAACACCGGGGAGCTGTTTTTT. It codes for CASSHSGGTNTGELFF. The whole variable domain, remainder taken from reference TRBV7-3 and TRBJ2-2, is GAGVSQTPSNKVTEKGKYVELRCDPISGHTALYWYRQSLGQGPEFLIYFQGTGAADDSGLPNDRFFAVRPEGSVSTLKIQRTERGDSAVYLCASSHSGGTNTGELFFGEGSRLTVL.